This T cell receptor beta chain was documented in a study of T cells in Graves' hyperthyroidism and ophthalmopathy. PBMCs were obtained from about 9 ml fresh peripheral blood. Germline V gives CDR1 SGHVS, CDR2 FQNEAQ. The V and J ends lost 0 bases and 5 bases, in that order; junction bases with no gene match: 10. The CDR3 runs to 18 residues. In this sample, this clonotype turned up many times. Amplification of TCR beta CDR3 regions used RNA as the template. Researchers ran a first-round RT-PCR on the TCR CDR3 using the HTBI primer set. TCRdb re-called the multiplex PCR reads with MiXCR, one entry per CDR3 protein. The sample lists hundreds of thousands of distinct CDR3 sequences, around 15% occurring once.

This rearrangement joins TRBV7-8 to TRBJ2-7; the match to TRBD2 covers 13 bases. Sequences were obtained from blood. This sequence was found in a man aged 18 to 35 with Graves' ophthalmopathy. The CDR3 spells CASSLANRLAGGPNEQYF. The CDR3 DNA is TGTGCCAGCAGCTTAGCCAATCGACTAGCGGGAGGCCCCAACGAGCAGTACTTC.